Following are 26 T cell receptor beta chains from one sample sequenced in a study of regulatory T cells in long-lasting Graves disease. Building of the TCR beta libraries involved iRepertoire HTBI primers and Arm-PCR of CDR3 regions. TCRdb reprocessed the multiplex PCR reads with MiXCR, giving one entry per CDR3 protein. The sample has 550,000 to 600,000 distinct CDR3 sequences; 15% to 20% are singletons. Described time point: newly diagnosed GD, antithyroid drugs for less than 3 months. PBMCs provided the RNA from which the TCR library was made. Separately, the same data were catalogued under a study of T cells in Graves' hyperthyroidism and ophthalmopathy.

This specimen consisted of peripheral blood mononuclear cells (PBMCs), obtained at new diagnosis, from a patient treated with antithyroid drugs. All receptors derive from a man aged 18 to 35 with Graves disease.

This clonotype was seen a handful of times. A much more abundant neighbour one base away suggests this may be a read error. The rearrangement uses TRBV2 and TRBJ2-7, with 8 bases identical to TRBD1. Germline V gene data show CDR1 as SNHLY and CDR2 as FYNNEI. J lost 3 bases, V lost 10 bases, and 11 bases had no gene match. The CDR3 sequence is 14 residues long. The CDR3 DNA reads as TGTGCCAACAGGGGGGACCACCCAAACTACGAGCAGTACTTC. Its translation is CANRGDHPNYEQYF.

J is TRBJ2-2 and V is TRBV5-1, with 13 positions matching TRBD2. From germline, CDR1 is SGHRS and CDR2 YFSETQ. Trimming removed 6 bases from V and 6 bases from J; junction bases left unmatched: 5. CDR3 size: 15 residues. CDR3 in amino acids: CASTGLAGVSGELFF. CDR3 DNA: TGCGCCAGCACAGGACTAGCGGGAGTTTCCGGGGAGCTGTTTTTT.

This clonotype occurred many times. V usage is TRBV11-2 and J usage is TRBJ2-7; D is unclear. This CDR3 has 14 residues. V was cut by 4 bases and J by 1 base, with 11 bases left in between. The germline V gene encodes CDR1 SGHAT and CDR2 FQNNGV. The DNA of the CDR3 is TGTGCCAGCAGCTGGACGGGCCCTTCCTACGAGCAGTACTTC. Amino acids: CASSWTGPSYEQYF.

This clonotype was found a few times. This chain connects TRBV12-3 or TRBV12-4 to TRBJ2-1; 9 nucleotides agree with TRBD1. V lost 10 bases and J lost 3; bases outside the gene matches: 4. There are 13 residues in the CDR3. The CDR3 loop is CATRDRDYNEQFF. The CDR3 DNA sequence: TGTGCCACGAGGGACAGGGACTACAATGAGCAGTTCTTC.

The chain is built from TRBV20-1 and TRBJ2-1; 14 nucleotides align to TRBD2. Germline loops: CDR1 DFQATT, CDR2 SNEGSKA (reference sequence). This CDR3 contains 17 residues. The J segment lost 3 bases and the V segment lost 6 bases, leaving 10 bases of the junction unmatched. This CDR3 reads CSASGTSGSSNYNEQFF. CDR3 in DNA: TGCAGTGCCAGTGGGACTAGCGGGAGCAGCAACTACAATGAGCAGTTCTTC.

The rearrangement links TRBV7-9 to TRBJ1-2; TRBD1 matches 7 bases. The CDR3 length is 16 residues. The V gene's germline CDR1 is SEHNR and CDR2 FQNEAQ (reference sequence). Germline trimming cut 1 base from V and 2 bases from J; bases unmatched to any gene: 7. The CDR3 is CASSLELGQPNYGYTF. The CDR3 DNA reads TGTGCCAGCAGCTTAGAACTGGGACAGCCGAACTATGGCTACACCTTC.

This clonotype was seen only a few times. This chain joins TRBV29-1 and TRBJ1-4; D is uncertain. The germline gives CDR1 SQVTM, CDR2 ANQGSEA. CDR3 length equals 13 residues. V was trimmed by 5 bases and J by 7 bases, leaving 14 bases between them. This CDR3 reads CSVYSSAGEKLFF. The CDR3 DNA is TGCAGCGTTTACTCATCAGCCGGTGAAAAACTGTTTTTT.

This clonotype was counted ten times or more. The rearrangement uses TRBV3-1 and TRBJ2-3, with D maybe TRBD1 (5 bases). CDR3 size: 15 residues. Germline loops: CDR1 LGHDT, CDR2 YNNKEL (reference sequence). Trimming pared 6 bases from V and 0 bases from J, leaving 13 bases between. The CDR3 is CASSQQAASTDTQYF. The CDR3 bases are TGTGCCAGCAGTCAACAGGCAGCCAGCACAGATACGCAGTATTTT.

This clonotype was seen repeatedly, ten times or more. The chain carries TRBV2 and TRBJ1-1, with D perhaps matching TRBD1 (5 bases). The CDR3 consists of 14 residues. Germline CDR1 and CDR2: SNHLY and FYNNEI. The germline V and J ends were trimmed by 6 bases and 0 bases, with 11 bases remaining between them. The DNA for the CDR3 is TGTGCCAGCAGGACAGCTTCGATGAACACTGAAGCTTTCTTT. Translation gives CASRTASMNTEAFF.

The CDR3 loop is CASSSGTGGDQPQHF. In nucleotides, the CDR3 is TGTGCCAGCAGCTCGGGGACAGGGGGCGATCAGCCCCAGCATTTT. The V and J genes are TRBV7-9 and TRBJ1-5, with TRBD1 identical over 12 bases. This CDR3 spans 15 amino acids. The junction had 3 bases not matched to a gene; V was cut back by 4 bases and J by 5 bases. Germline V gene lookup returns CDR1 SEHNR and CDR2 FQNEAQ (reference sequence).

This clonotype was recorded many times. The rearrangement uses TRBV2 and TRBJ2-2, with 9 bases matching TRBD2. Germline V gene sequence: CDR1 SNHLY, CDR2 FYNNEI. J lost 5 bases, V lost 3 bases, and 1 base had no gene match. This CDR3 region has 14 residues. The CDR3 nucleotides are TGTGCCAGCAGTGAGCTAGCGGGGACCGGGGAGCTGTTTTTT. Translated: CASSELAGTGELFF.

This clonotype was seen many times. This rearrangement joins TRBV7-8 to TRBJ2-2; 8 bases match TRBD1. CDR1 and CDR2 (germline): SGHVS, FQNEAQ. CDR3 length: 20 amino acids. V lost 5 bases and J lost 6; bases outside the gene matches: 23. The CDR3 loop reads CASSHSSPFSWDRRAGELFF. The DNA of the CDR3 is TGTGCCAGCAGCCACTCAAGCCCTTTCAGTTGGGACAGGCGGGCCGGGGAGCTGTTTTTT. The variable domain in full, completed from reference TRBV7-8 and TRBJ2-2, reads GAGVSQSPRYKVAKRGQDVALRCDPISGHVSLFWYQQALGQGPEFLTYFQNEAQLDKSGLPSDRFFAERPEGSVSTLKIQRTQQEDSAVYLCASSHSSPFSWDRRAGELFFGEGSRLTVL.

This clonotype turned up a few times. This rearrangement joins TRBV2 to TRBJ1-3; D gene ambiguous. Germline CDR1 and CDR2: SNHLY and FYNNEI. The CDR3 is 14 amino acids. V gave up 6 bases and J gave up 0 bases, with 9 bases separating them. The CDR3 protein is CASRVDSSGNTIYF. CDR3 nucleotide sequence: TGTGCCAGCAGAGTTGATAGCTCTGGAAACACCATATATTTT. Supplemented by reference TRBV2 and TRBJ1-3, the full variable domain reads EPEVTQTPSHQVTQMGQEVILRCVPISNHLYFYWYRQILGQKVEFLVSFYNNEISEKSEIFDDQFSVERPDGSNFTLKIRSTKLEDSAMYFCASRVDSSGNTIYFGEGSWLTVV.

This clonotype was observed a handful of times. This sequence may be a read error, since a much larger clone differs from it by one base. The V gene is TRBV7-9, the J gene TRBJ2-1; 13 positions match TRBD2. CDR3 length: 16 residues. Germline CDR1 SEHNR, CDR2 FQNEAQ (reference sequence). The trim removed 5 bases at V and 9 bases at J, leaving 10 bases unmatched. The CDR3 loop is CASSAWTSGGPSEQFF. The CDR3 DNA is TGTGCCAGCAGCGCCTGGACTAGCGGGGGACCGAGTGAGCAGTTCTTC.

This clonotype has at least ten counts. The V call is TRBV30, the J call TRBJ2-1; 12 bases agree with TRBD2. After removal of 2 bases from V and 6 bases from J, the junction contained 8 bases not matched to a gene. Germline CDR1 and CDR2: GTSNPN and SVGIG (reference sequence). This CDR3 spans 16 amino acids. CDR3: CAWSRLAGDSFNEQFF. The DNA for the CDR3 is TGTGCCTGGAGTAGACTAGCGGGAGATAGTTTCAATGAGCAGTTCTTC.

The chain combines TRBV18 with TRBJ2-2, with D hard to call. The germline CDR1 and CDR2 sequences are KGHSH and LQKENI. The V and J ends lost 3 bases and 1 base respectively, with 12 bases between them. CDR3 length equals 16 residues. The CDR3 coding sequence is TGTGCCAGCTCACCTACTTGGGCCATGAACACCGGGGAGCTGTTTTTT. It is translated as CASSPTWAMNTGELFF.

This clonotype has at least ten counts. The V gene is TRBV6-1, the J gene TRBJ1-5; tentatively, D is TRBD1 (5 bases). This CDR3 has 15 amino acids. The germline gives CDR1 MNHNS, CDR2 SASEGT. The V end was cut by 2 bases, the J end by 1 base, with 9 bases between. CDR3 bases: TGTGCCAGCAGTGAATGGGCAGGGAGCAATCAGCCCCAGCATTTT. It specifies CASSEWAGSNQPQHF.

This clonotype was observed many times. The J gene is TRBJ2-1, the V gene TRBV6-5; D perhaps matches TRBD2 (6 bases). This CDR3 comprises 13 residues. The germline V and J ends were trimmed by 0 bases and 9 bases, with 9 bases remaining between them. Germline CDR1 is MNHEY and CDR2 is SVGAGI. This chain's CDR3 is CASSYSAGREQFF. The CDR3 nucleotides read TGTGCCAGCAGTTACTCAGCGGGTCGTGAGCAGTTCTTC.

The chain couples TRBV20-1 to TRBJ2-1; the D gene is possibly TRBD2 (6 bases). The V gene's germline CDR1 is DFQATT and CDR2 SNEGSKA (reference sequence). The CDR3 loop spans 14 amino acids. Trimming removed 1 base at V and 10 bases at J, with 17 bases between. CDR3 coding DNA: TGCAGTGCTAGAGTTCTAGCGCGGTTCTACGAGCAGTTCTTC. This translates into CSARVLARFYEQFF.

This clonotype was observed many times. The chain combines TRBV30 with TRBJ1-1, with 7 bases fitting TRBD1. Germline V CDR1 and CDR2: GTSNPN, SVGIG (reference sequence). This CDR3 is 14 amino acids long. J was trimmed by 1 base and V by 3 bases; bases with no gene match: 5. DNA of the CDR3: TGTGCCTGGAGGCCTGGGACAGCGAACACTGAAGCTTTCTTT. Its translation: CAWRPGTANTEAFF.

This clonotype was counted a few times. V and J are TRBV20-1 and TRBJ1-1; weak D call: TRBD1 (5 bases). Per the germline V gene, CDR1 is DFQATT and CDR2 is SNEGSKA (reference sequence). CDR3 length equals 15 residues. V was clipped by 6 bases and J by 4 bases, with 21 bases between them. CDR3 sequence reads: CSASGALGRVTEAFF. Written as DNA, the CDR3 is TGCAGTGCCAGCGGGGCCCTGGGACGGGTCACTGAAGCTTTCTTT.

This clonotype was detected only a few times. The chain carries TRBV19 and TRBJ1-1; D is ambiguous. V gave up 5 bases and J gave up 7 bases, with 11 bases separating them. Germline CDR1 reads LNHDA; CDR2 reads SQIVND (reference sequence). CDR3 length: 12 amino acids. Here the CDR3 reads CASSLQIGEAFF. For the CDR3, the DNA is TGTGCCAGTAGTCTCCAGATTGGTGAAGCTTTCTTT.

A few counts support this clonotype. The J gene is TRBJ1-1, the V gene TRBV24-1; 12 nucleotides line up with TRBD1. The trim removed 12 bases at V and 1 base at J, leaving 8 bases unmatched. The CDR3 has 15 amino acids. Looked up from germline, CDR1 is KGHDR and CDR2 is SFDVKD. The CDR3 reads CAPRDRGRRNTEAFF. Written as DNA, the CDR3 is TGTGCCCCACGGGACAGGGGGCGGAGGAACACTGAAGCTTTCTTT.

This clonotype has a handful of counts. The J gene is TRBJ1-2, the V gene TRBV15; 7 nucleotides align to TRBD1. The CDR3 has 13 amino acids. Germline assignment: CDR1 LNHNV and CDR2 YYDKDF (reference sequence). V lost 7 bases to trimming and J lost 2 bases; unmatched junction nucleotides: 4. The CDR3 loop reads CATTPGGNYGYTF. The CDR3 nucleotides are TGTGCCACCACCCCAGGGGGGAACTATGGCTACACCTTC.

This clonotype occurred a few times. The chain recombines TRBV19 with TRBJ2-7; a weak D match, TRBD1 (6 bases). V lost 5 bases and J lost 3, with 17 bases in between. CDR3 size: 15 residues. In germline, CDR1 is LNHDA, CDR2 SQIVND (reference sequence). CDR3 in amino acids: CASSYGLGDIYEQYF. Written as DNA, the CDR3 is TGTGCCAGTAGTTACGGGTTAGGGGACATCTACGAGCAGTACTTC.

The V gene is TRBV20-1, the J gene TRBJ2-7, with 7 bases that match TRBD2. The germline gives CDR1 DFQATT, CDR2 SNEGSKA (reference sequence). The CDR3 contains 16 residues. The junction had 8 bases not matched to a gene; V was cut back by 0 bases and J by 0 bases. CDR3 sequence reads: CSARDHEGGASYEQYF. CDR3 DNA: TGCAGTGCTAGAGACCACGAGGGAGGGGCCTCCTACGAGCAGTACTTC.